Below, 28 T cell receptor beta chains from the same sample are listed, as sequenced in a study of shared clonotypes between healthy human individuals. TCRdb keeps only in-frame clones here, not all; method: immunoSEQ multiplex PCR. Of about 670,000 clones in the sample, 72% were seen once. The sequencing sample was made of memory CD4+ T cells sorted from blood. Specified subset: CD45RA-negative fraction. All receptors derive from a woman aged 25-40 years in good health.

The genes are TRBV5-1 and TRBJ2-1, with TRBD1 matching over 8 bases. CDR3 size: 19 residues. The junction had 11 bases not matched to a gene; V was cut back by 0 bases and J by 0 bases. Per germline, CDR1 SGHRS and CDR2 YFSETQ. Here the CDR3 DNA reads TGCGCCAGCAGCTTGGCCGTGTCAGGGGGCTTGAGCTCCTACAATGAGCAGTTCTTC. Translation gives CASSLAVSGGLSSYNEQFF.

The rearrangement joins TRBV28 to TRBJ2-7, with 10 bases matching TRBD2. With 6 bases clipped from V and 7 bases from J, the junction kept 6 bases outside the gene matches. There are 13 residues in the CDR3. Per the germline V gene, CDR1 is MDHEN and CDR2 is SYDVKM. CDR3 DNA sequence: TGTGCCAGCAGGCGAGCGGGAGGGCGAGAGCAGTACTTC. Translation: CASRRAGGREQYF.

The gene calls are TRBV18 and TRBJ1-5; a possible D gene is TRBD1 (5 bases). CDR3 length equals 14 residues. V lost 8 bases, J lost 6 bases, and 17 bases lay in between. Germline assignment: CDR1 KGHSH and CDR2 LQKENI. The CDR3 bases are TGTGCCAGCGCAATCGGGCAGGGAGGTCAGCCCCAGCATTTT. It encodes CASAIGQGGQPQHF.

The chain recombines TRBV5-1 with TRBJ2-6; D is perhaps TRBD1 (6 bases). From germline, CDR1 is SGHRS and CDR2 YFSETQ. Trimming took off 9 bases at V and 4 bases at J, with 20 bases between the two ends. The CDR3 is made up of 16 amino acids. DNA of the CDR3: TGCGCCACCGGGGCGCTGGGGGCGACCGGGGCCAACGTCCTGACTTTC. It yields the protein CATGALGATGANVLTF. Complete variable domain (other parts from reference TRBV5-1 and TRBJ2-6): KAGVTQTPRYLIKTRGQQVTLSCSPISGHRSVSWYQQTPGQGLQFLFEYFSETQRNKGNFPGRFSGRQFSNSRSEMNVSTLELGDSALYLCATGALGATGANVLTFGAGSRLTVL.

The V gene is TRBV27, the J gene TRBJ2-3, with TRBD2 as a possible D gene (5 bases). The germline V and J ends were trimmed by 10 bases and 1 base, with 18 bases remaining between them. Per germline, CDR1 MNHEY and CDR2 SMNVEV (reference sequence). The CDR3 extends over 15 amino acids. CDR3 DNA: TGTGCCACCTTAGTAGAGGGAAGGGGCACAGATACGCAGTATTTT. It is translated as CATLVEGRGTDTQYF.

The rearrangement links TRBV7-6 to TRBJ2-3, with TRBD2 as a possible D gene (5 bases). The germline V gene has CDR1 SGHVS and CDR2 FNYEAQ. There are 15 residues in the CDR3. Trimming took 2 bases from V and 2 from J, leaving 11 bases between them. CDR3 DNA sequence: TGTGCCAGCAGCTTATGGGGAGCCCCCACAGATACGCAGTATTTT. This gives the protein CASSLWGAPTDTQYF.

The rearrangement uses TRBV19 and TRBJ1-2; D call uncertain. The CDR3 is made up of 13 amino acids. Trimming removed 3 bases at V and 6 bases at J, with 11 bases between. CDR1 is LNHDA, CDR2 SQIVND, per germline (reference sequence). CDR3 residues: CASSIFASNGYTF. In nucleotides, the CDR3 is TGTGCCAGTAGTATTTTCGCTTCTAATGGCTACACCTTC.

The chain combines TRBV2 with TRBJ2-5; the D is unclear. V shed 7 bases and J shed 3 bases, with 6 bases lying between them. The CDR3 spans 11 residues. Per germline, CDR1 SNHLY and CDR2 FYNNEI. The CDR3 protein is CASMAEETQYF. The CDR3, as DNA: TGTGCCAGCATGGCGGAAGAGACCCAGTACTTC.

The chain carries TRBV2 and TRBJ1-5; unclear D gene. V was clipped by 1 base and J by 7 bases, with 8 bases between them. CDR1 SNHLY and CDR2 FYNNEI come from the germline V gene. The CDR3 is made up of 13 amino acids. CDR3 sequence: CASSEDRLQPQHF. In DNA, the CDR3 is TGTGCCAGCAGTGAAGACCGATTACAGCCCCAGCATTTT.

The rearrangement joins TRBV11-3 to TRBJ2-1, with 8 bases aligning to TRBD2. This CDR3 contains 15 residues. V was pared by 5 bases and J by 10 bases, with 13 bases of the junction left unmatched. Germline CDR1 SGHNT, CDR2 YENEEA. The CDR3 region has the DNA TGTGCCAGCAGCCGACGCGTGGGGCGGGAGGCAGAGCAGTTCTTC. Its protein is CASSRRVGREAEQFF. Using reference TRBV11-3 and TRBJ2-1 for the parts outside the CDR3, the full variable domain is EAGVVQSPRYKIIEKKQPVAFWCNPISGHNTLYWYLQNLGQGPELLIRYENEEAVDDSQLPKDRFSAERLKGVDSTLKIQPAELGDSAVYLCASSRRVGREAEQFFGPGTRLTVL.

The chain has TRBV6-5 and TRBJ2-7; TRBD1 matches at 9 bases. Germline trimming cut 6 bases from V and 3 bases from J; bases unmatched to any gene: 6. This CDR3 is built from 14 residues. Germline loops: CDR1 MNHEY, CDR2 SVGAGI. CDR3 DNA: TGTGCCAGCAGAACAGGGGGCAATCGCTACGAGCAGTACTTC. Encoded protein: CASRTGGNRYEQYF.

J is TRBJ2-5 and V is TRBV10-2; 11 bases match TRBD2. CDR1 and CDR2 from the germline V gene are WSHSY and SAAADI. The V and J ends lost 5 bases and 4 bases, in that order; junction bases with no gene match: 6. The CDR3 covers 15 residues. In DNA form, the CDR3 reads TGCGCCAGCAGTTTACTAGCGGGAGTCGGAGAGACCCAGTACTTC. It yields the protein CASSLLAGVGETQYF.

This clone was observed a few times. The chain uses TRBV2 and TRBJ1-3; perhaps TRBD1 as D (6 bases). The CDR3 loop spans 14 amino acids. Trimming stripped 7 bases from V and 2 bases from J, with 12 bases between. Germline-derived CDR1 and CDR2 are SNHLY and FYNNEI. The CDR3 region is CASTAGAAGNTIYF. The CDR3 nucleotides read TGTGCCAGCACAGCAGGGGCAGCTGGAAACACCATATATTTT. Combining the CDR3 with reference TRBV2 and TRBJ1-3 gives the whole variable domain EPEVTQTPSHQVTQMGQEVILRCVPISNHLYFYWYRQILGQKVEFLVSFYNNEISEKSEIFDDQFSVERPDGSNFTLKIRSTKLEDSAMYFCASTAGAAGNTIYFGEGSWLTVV.

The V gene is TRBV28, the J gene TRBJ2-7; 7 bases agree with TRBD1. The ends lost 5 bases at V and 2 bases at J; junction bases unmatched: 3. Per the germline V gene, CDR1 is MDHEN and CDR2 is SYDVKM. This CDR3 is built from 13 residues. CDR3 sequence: CASSKGQAYEQYF. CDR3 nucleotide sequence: TGTGCCAGCAGTAAAGGACAGGCCTACGAGCAGTACTTC.

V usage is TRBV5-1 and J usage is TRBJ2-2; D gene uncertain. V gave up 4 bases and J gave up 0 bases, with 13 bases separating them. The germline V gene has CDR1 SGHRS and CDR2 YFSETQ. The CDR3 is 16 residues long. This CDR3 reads CASSLATVANTGELFF. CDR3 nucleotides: TGCGCCAGCAGCCTGGCGACGGTAGCGAACACCGGGGAGCTGTTTTTT.

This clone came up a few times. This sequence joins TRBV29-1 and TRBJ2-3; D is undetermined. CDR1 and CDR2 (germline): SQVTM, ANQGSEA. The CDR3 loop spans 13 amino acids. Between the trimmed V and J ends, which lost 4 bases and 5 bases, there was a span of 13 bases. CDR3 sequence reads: CSVGTPRIDTQYF. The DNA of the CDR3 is TGCAGCGTTGGGACCCCCCGGATAGATACGCAGTATTTT.

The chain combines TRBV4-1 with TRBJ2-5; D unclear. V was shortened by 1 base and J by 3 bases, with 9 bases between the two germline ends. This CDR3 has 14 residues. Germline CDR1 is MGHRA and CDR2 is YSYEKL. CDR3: CASSQVAQKETQYF. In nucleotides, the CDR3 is TGCGCCAGCAGCCAAGTAGCTCAGAAAGAGACCCAGTACTTC.

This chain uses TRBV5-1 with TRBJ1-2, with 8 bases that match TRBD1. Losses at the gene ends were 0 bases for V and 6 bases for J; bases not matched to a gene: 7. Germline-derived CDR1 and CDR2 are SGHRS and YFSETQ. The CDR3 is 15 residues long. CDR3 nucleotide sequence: TGCGCCAGCAGCTTGGCCGGACAGGGTTACGATGGCTACACCTTC. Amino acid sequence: CASSLAGQGYDGYTF.

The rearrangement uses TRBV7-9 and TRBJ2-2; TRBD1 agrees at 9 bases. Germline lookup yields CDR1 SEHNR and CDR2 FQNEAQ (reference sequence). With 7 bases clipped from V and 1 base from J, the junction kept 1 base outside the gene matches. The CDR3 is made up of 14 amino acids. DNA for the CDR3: TGTGCCAGCAAGGGACAGGGGAACACCGGGGAGCTGTTTTTT. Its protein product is CASKGQGNTGELFF.

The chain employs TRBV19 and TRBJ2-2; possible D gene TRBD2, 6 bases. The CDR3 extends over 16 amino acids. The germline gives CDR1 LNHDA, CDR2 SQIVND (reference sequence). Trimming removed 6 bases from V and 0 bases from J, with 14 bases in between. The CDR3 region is CASRRGLAANTGELFF. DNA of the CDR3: TGTGCCAGTAGGAGGGGATTAGCGGCGAACACCGGGGAGCTGTTTTTT. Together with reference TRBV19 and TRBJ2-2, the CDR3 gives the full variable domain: DGGITQSPKYLFRKEGQNVTLSCEQNLNHDAMYWYRQDPGQGLRLIYYSQIVNDFQKGDIAEGYSVSREKKESFPLTVTSAQKNPTAFYLCASRRGLAANTGELFFGEGSRLTVL.

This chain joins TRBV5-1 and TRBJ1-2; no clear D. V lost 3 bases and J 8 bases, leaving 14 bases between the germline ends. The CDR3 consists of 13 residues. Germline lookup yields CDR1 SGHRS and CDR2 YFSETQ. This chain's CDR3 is CASSSETVGGYTF. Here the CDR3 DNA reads TGCGCCAGCAGCTCCGAAACAGTGGGAGGCTACACCTTC.

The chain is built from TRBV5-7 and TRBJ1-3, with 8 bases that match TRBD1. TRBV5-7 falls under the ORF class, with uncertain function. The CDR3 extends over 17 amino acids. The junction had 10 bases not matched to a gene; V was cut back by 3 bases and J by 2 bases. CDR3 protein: CASSSGQGGPTGNTIYF. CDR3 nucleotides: TGTGCCAGCAGCTCAGGACAGGGAGGTCCGACTGGAAACACCATATATTTT.

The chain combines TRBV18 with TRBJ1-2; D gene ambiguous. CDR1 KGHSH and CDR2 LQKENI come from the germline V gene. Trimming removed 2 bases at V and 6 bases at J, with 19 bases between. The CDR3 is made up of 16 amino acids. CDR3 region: CASSPNLSGRDHGYTF. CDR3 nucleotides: TGTGCCAGCTCACCAAATCTTTCCGGGAGGGATCATGGCTACACCTTC.

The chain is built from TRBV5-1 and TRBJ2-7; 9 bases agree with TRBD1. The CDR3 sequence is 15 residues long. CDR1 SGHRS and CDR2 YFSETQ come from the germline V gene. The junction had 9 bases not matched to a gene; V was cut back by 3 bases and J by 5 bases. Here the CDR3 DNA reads TGCGCCAGCAGCTCTTACCGACAGGGGGGGAACGAGCAGTACTTC. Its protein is CASSSYRQGGNEQYF.

The CDR3: CASSLPAQGAYTEAFF. CDR3 DNA: TGTGCCAGCAGTCTTCCAGCACAGGGGGCGTACACTGAAGCTTTCTTT. The chain links TRBV28 to TRBJ1-1, with 9 bases fitting TRBD1. The CDR3 runs to 16 residues. CDR1 is MDHEN, CDR2 SYDVKM, per germline. J gave up 3 bases and V 5 bases, and 10 bases lay outside the gene matches.

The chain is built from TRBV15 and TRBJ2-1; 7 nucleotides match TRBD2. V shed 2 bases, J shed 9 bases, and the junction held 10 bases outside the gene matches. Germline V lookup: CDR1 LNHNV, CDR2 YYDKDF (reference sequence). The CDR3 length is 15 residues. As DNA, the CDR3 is TGTGCCACCAGCAGAAGTTCCGGGAGGTCGGTTGAGCAGTTCTTC. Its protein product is CATSRSSGRSVEQFF.

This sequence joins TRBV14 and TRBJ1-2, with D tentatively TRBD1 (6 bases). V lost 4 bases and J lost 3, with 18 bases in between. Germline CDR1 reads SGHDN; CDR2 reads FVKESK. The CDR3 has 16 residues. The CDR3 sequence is CASSPSWGRRDYGYTF. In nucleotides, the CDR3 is TGTGCCAGCAGCCCATCGTGGGGGCGGCGGGACTATGGCTACACCTTC.

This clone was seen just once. As DNA, the CDR3 is TGTGCCAGCAGCCCCCGACTAGCGGGACCCTCCACAGATACGCAGTATTTT. Translated: CASSPRLAGPSTDTQYF. The J gene is TRBJ2-3, the V gene TRBV7-3; 11 bases are shared with TRBD2. The CDR3 has 17 amino acids. Unmatched junction bases numbered 9, after V lost 5 bases and J lost 2 bases. Germline V CDR1 and CDR2: SGHTA, FQGTGA.